These 29 T cell receptor beta chains share one sample of origin, sequenced in a study of blood T cells in healthy people across ages. Through a sample-barcoded 5' primer and a J-beta primer mix, a second PCR was run for roughly 6 to 12 cycles. TCRdb called the 5' RACE reads again in MiXCR, with one record for every CDR3 protein. The data contain under 2,000,000 distinct CDR3 sequences, about 49% of them singletons. Sequencing was carried out using blood. The origin of the receptors is a woman between 40 and 55 years old in good health.

A word on this clonotype: One end of the junction is discordant with germline, which a read error may explain. The CDR3 DNA reads TGCAGTGCTAGAGGGGGGGTCATTCGGTACTTC. As protein: CSARGGVIRYF. This sequence joins TRBV20-1 and TRBJ2-4; D might be TRBD2 (6 bases). Germline loops: CDR1 DFQATT, CDR2 SNEGSKA (reference sequence). CDR3 size: 11 residues.

In its sample, this clonotype was seen a few times. The CDR3 sequence: CATSRDPSGQEYDEQYF. The DNA for the CDR3 is TGTGCCACCAGCAGAGATCCCTCGGGACAGGAGTACGACGAGCAGTACTTC. The chain recombines TRBV15 with TRBJ2-7; 8 bases are a match to TRBD1. Germline assignment: CDR1 LNHNV and CDR2 YYDKDF (reference sequence). CDR3 length: 17 residues. The V gene end was trimmed by 0 bases and the J gene end by 5 bases; junction bases not matched to a gene: 12. The entire variable domain, with the rest obtained from reference TRBV15 and TRBJ2-7, is as follows: DAMVIQNPRYQVTQFGKPVTLSCSQTLNHNVMYWYQQKSSQAPKLLFHYYDKDFNNEADTPDNFQSRRPNTSFCFLDIRSPGLGDTAMYLCATSRDPSGQEYDEQYFGPGTRLTVT.

V gene TRBV12-3 or TRBV12-4 combines with J gene TRBJ1-2; no definite D call. The CDR3 extends over 12 amino acids. V gave up 6 bases and J gave up 3 bases, with 8 bases separating them. In DNA, the CDR3 is TGTGCCAGCAGCTCCCCGGACTATGGCTACACCTTC. It is translated as CASSSPDYGYTF.

The chain combines TRBV6-2 or TRBV6-3 with TRBJ2-7; 7 bases fit TRBD2. Trimming took 7 bases from V and 3 from J; bases not matched to a gene: 6. The CDR3 runs 13 residues. In germline, CDR1 is MNHEY, CDR2 SVGEGT. CDR3 amino acids: CASNGGGYYEQYF. CDR3 sequence (DNA): TGTGCCAGCAATGGCGGGGGTTACTACGAGCAGTACTTC.

Details on this clonotype: The DNA is omitted, as the CDR3 cannot be located on it reliably, and the CDR3 follows TCRdb's listing. The rearrangement uses TRBV13 and TRBJ1-2; the table's TRBD1 call for D was not verified on the DNA. Germline loops: CDR1 PRHDT, CDR2 FYEKMQ (reference sequence). Ends included, the CDR3 has 12 residues. The CDR3 sequence is CASSFGPGGYTF.

V usage is TRBV9 and J usage is TRBJ2-1; 7 nucleotides align to TRBD1. Germline-derived CDR1 and CDR2 are SGDLS and YYNGEE. The J segment lost 3 bases and the V segment lost 4 bases, leaving 7 bases of the junction unmatched. CDR3 length equals 15 residues. In nucleotides, the CDR3 is TGTGCCAGCAGCAGGGGGCTATCCGACTACAATGAGCAGTTCTTC. Protein sequence: CASSRGLSDYNEQFF. The whole variable domain, filled in from reference TRBV9 and TRBJ2-1, reads DSGVTQTPKHLITATGQRVTLRCSPRSGDLSVYWYQQSLDQGLQFLIQYYNGEERAKGNILERFSAQQFPDLHSELNLSSLELGDSALYFCASSRGLSDYNEQFFGPGTRLTVL.

The V and J genes are TRBV27 and TRBJ2-1, with 12 bases aligning to TRBD1. Trimming took 6 bases from V and 2 from J; bases not matched to a gene: 17. The CDR3 totals 20 residues. Germline CDR1 and CDR2: MNHEY and SMNVEV (reference sequence). The CDR3 DNA sequence: TGTGCCAGCAGGGCCACATGGGACAGGGGGCAAATCGACCCCTACAATGAGCAGTTCTTC. Translating it yields CASRATWDRGQIDPYNEQFF.

This chain links TRBV29-1 with TRBJ2-1; D may be TRBD1 (6 bases). Trimming took 7 bases from V and 4 from J, leaving 17 bases between them. The CDR3 spans 14 residues. Looked up from germline, CDR1 is SQVTM and CDR2 is ANQGSEA. The CDR3 nucleotides are TGCAGCGCTATGACAGGAGCCCAATACAATGAGCAGTTCTTC. It encodes CSAMTGAQYNEQFF.

This clonotype occurred a few times. The V gene is TRBV4-1, the J gene TRBJ2-7; D is possibly TRBD1 (5 bases). The end of the DNA fits TRBJ2-4 better, so the J call may be wrong. The CDR3 extends over 17 amino acids. Germline CDR1 reads MGHRA; CDR2 reads YSYEKL. The CDR3 is CASSQVLQGKGKNIQYF. Here the CDR3 DNA reads TGCGCCAGCAGCCAAGTTCTCCAGGGAAAGGGCAAAAACATTCAGTACTTC.

CDR3 protein: CASSPLGQGLNKDTQYF. CDR3 nucleotides: TGTGCCAGCAGCCCATTGGGACAGGGGTTAAACAAAGATACGCAGTATTTT. The chain uses TRBV14 and TRBJ2-3; 10 bases are a match to TRBD1. This CDR3 has 17 residues. The germline CDR1 and CDR2 sequences are SGHDN and FVKESK. V lost 4 bases to trimming and J lost 5 bases; unmatched junction nucleotides: 12.

The CDR3: CASSLVRGYYNEQYF. The DNA for the CDR3 is TGTGCCAGCAGCTTAGTGCGGGGGTACTACAATGAGCAGTACTTC. The chain links TRBV7-2 to TRBJ2-5, with 7 nucleotides matching TRBD2. The V gene end was trimmed by 1 base and the J gene end by 11 bases; junction bases not matched to a gene: 13. CDR1 SGHTA and CDR2 FQGNSA come from the germline V gene. The CDR3 consists of 15 residues.

This chain uses TRBV29-1 with TRBJ1-4; 7 bases are a match to TRBD1. The CDR3 runs 13 residues. V lost 6 bases, J lost 7 bases, and 8 bases stayed unmatched. CDR1 is SQVTM, CDR2 ANQGSEA, per germline. The CDR3 DNA reads TGCAGCGTGGCAGGGGGAGGAGGTGAAAAACTGTTTTTT. Translated: CSVAGGGGEKLFF. Based on the CDR3 plus reference TRBV29-1 and TRBJ1-4, the full variable domain is SAVISQKPSRDICQRGTSLTIQCQVDSQVTMMFWYRQQPGQSLTLIATANQGSEATYESGFVIDKFPISRPNLTFSTLTVSNMSPEDSSIYLCSVAGGGGEKLFFGSGTQLSVL.

This clonotype was detected only a few times. The chain couples TRBV7-9 to TRBJ2-5, with 8 bases aligning to TRBD2. This CDR3 has 15 residues. In germline, CDR1 is SEHNR, CDR2 FQNEAQ (reference sequence). The V segment lost 0 bases and the J segment 3 bases; nucleotides outside the gene matches: 3. CDR3 in amino acids: CASSLALTSEETQYF. CDR3 bases: TGTGCCAGCAGCTTAGCACTGACTAGCGAAGAGACCCAGTACTTC.

About this clonotype: Germline is not matched at one junction end, which may reflect a read error. The V and J genes are TRBV10-3 and TRBJ1-6; unclear D gene. CDR1 and CDR2 from the germline V gene are ENHRY and SYGVKD. CDR3 length: 15 residues. Here the CDR3 DNA reads TGTACCATCAGTGTGGAGGGCAGGACCGGGGCACCCCTCCACTTT. This codes for CTISVEGRTGAPLHF.

This clonotype has just a few counts. The rearrangement joins TRBV10-3 to TRBJ2-3, with D possibly TRBD2 on 7 matching bases. Germline V gene data show CDR1 as ENHRY and CDR2 as SYGVKD. V shed 11 bases and J shed 3 bases, with 15 bases lying between them. The CDR3 sequence is 13 residues long. CDR3 sequence (DNA): TGTGCCCTGAGGGGGGGACAAACAGATACGCAGTATTTT. Its protein product is CALRGGQTDTQYF.

The chain couples TRBV4-2 to TRBJ1-2; D remains unclear. This CDR3 is built from 14 residues. Germline assignment: CDR1 LGHNA and CDR2 YNFKEQ. The ends were cut back, 4 bases at V and 3 bases at J, with 12 bases in the middle. Here the CDR3 DNA reads TGTGCCAGCAGCCGTACGGGCCTGGACTATGGCTACACCTTC. Its translation is CASSRTGLDYGYTF.

The CDR3 reads CARYRDRGAHEQYF. The CDR3 DNA sequence: TGCGCCAGATACCGGGACAGGGGTGCCCATGAGCAGTACTTC. This chain joins TRBV5-1 and TRBJ2-5; 10 bases agree with TRBD1. Trimming cost V 8 bases and J 11 bases; bases outside gene matches: 15. CDR1 and CDR2 from the germline V gene are SGHRS and YFSETQ. This CDR3 is built from 14 residues.

The rearrangement joins TRBV29-1 to TRBJ2-3; 8 bases agree with TRBD1. V shed 7 bases and J 2 bases; nucleotides not matched to a gene: 8. CDR3 size: 14 residues. Germline V gives CDR1 SQVTM, CDR2 ANQGSEA. The CDR3 reads CSGETGVVTDTQYF. The CDR3, as DNA: TGCAGCGGGGAGACAGGGGTGGTCACAGATACGCAGTATTTT.

As DNA, the CDR3 is TGCGCCAGCAGTATCGGGGGTCGCAATCAGCCCCAGCATTTT. Translated, it gives CASSIGGRNQPQHF. J is TRBJ1-5 and V is TRBV10-2, with a tentative D call TRBD1 (5 bases). Germline V lookup: CDR1 WSHSY, CDR2 SAAADI. The CDR3 extends over 14 amino acids. Trimming took off 5 bases at V and 2 bases at J, with 10 bases between the two ends.

This clonotype was counted only a few times. The V gene is TRBV20-1, the J gene TRBJ2-5; no reliable D call. Germline values: CDR1 DFQATT, CDR2 SNEGSKA (reference sequence). This CDR3 is built from 14 residues. V was pared by 3 bases and J by 0 bases, with 11 bases between. The CDR3, as DNA: TGCAGTGCTAGTGAAGGATGGTACCAAGAGACCCAGTACTTC. This codes for CSASEGWYQETQYF.

This chain links TRBV28 with TRBJ2-5, with 7 bases matching TRBD2. Germline V gene data show CDR1 as MDHEN and CDR2 as SYDVKM. V lost 5 bases, J lost 4 bases, and 10 bases stayed unmatched. The CDR3 is 15 residues long. In DNA form, the CDR3 reads TGTGCCAGCAGTCCTCATGCCTCGGGGGGAGAGACCCAGTACTTC. Translating gives CASSPHASGGETQYF.

This chain uses TRBV4-2 with TRBJ2-3; 10 bases match TRBD2. The V gene end was trimmed by 0 bases and the J gene end by 0 bases; junction bases not matched to a gene: 6. Per germline, CDR1 LGHNA and CDR2 YNFKEQ. The CDR3 is made up of 18 amino acids. CDR3 nucleotides: TGTGCCAGCAGCCAAGATGTAGCGGGGGGTACTAGCACAGATACGCAGTATTTT. Translating gives CASSQDVAGGTSTDTQYF.

The rearrangement joins TRBV11-2 to TRBJ2-4; D ambiguous. The better agreement between TRBJ2-7 and the DNA end casts doubt on the J call. Germline V CDR1 and CDR2: SGHAT, FQNNGV. The CDR3 loop spans 14 amino acids. DNA of the CDR3: TGTGCCAGCAGCCCCTCATTGACGCCTTACGAGCAGTACTTC. Its translation is CASSPSLTPYEQYF.

This chain links TRBV12-5 with TRBJ2-1; 8 bases fit TRBD1. The V segment lost 1 base and the J segment 4 bases; nucleotides outside the gene matches: 9. The CDR3 spans 17 residues. Germline V gene data show CDR1 as LGHNT and CDR2 as FRNRAP. This chain's CDR3 is CASGLGLDRDRYNEQFF. CDR3 nucleotide sequence: TGTGCTAGTGGTTTGGGTTTGGACAGGGACCGATACAATGAGCAGTTCTTC.

This clonotype was recorded a few times. The chain recombines TRBV4-3 with TRBJ2-1; D is perhaps TRBD1 (6 bases). Germline V gene data show CDR1 as LGHNA and CDR2 as YSLEER. CDR3 length: 17 residues. The germline V and J ends were trimmed by 0 bases and 2 bases, with 14 bases remaining between them. CDR3 DNA sequence: TGCGCCAGCAGCCAAGATTTCCGGACAGAAGCCTACAATGAGCAGTTCTTC. Protein product: CASSQDFRTEAYNEQFF.

The chain uses TRBV12-3 or TRBV12-4 and TRBJ2-7, with a possible D match to TRBD1 (5 bases). The CDR3 is 13 amino acids. V lost 4 bases to trimming and J lost 6 bases, with 13 bases between them. The CDR3 DNA reads as TGTGCCAGCAGTTCAGGGTACAAGGGCGAGCAGTACTTC. Its translation: CASSSGYKGEQYF.

This rearrangement joins TRBV4-2 to TRBJ2-1, with TRBD2 matching over 8 bases. Trimming removed 4 bases from V and 0 bases from J; junction bases left unmatched: 5. There are 16 residues in the CDR3. Per the germline V gene, CDR1 is LGHNA and CDR2 is YNFKEQ. The CDR3 is CASSPTAGGSYNEQFF. As DNA, the CDR3 is TGTGCCAGCAGCCCCACGGCGGGGGGCTCCTACAATGAGCAGTTCTTC.

This clonotype came up once. This chain uses TRBV13 with TRBJ2-1, with 8 nucleotides matching TRBD2. Germline V gene sequence: CDR1 PRHDT, CDR2 FYEKMQ (reference sequence). The V and J ends lost 0 bases and 10 bases, in that order; junction bases with no gene match: 11. The CDR3 sequence is 16 residues long. In DNA form, the CDR3 reads TGTGCCAGCAGCTTAGGCCTCACGGGGGGGCATGGGGAGCAGTTCTTC. Translating it yields CASSLGLTGGHGEQFF. Full variable domain (rest looked up from reference TRBV13 and TRBJ2-1): AAGVIQSPRHLIKEKRETATLKCYPIPRHDTVYWYQQGPGQDPQFLISFYEKMQSDKGSIPDRFSAQQFSDYHSELNMSSLELGDSALYFCASSLGLTGGHGEQFFGPGTRLTVL.

CDR3 sequence: CASRSPGPVGREQYF. Here the CDR3 DNA reads TGTGCCAGCAGGAGCCCGGGACCCGTCGGGAGGGAGCAGTACTTC. J is TRBJ2-7 and V is TRBV6-1; 7 bases map to TRBD2. V shed 6 bases and J 7 bases; nucleotides not matched to a gene: 15. This CDR3 is 15 amino acids long. Germline-derived CDR1 and CDR2 are MNHNS and SASEGT.